This record covers a single T cell receptor (beta chain). Its antigen is unidentified. V was cut by 4 bases and J by 1 base, with 8 bases left in between. In germline, CDR1 is SGDLS, CDR2 YYNGEE. The CDR3 totals 13 residues. Amplification used 60 Vbeta primers and 13 Jbeta primers. Sequencing used immunoSEQ multiplex PCR; TCRdb keeps in-frame clones, though not all of them. The sample records under 150,000 clones, more than 80% being singletons. These data come from a study of cytomegalovirus exposure and HLA in healthy donors. General study findings and limits: According to a later analysis, donors in an Asian-associated ancestry cluster reportedly had fewer N-insertions than the approximately 720-donor mean. In a later analysis, most CMV-associated TCR beta chains appeared HLA-restricted.

The receptor's source is a male donor in good health and CMV-seronegative. Sequenced material: PBMCs. The chain joins TRBV9 to TRBJ1-1, with a tentative D call TRBD1 (5 bases). CDR3 DNA sequence: TGTGCCAGCAGCTACGGGGGGAACACTGAAGCTTTCTTT. It is translated as CASSYGGNTEAFF.